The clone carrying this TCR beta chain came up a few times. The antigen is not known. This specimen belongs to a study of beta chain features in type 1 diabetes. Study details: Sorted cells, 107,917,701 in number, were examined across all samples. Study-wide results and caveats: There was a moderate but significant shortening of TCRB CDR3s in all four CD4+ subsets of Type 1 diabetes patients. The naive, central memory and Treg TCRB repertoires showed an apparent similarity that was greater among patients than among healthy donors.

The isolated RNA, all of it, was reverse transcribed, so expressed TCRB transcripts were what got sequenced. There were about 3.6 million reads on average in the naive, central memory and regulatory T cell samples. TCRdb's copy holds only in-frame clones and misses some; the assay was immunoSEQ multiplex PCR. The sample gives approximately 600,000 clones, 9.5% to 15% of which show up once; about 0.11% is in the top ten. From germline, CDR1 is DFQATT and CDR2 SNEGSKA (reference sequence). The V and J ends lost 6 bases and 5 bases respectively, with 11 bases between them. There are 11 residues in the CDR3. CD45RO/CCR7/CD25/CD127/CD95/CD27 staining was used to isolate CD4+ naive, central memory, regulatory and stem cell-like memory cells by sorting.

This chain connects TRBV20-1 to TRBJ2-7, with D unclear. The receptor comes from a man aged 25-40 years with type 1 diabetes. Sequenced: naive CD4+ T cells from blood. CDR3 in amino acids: CSASQGNEQYF. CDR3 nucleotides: TGCAGTGCCAGTCAAGGAAACGAGCAGTACTTC.